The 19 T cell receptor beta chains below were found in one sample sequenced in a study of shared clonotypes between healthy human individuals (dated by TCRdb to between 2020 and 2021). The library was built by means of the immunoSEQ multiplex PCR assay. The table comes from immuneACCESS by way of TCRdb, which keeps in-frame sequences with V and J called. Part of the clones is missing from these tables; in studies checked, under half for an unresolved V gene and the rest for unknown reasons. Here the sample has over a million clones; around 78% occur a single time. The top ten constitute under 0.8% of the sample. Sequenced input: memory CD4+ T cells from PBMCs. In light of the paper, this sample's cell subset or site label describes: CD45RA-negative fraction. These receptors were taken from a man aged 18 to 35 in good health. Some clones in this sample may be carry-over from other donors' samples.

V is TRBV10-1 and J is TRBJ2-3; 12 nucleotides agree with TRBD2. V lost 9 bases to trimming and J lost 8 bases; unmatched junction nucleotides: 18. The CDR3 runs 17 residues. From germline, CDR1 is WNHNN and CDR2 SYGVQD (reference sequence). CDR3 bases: TGCGCCAGGATACCAAGCGGACTAGCGGGAAATCGGTTTACGCAGTATTTT. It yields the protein CARIPSGLAGNRFTQYF.

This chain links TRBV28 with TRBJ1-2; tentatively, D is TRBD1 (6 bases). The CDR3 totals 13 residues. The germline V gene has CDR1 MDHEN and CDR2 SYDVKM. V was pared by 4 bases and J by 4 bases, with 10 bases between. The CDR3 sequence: CASSWDISYGYTF. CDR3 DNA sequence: TGTGCCAGCAGTTGGGACATCTCCTATGGCTACACCTTC.

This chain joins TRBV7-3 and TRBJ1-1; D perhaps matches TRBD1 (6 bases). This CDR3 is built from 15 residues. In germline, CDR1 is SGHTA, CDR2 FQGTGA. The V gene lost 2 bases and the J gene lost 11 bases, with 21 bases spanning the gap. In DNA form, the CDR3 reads TGTGCCAGCAGCTTACTCCTCGGGCAGGGGCTGGAGGCTTTCTTT. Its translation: CASSLLLGQGLEAFF.

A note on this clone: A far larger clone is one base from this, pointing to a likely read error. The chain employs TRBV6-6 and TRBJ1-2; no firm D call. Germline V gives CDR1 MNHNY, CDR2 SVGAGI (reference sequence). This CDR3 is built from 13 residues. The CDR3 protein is CTSSYSFNYGYTF. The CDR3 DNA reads TGTACCAGCAGTTACAGTTTTAACTATGGCTACACCTTC.

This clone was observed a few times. CDR3 amino acids: CASSLVASGRGEQFF. In DNA form, the CDR3 reads TGCGCCAGCAGCTTGGTGGCTAGCGGGAGGGGAGAGCAGTTCTTC. V usage is TRBV5-1 and J usage is TRBJ2-1, with 12 bases fitting TRBD2. The CDR3 extends over 15 amino acids. Germline V gene lookup returns CDR1 SGHRS and CDR2 YFSETQ. V shed 0 bases and J 10 bases; nucleotides not matched to a gene: 5.

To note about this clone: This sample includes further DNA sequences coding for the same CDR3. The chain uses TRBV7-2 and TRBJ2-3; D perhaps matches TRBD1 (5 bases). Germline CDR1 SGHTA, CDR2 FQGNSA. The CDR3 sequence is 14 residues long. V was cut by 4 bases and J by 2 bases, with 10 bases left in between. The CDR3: CASSSTGPTDTQYF. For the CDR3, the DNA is TGTGCCAGCAGCTCAACAGGACCCACAGATACGCAGTATTTT.

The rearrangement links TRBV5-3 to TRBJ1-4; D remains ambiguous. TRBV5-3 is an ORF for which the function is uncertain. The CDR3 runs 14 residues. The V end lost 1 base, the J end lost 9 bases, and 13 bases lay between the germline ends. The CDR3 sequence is CARSLNGPAQKLFF. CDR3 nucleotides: TGTGCCAGAAGCTTGAACGGGCCAGCCCAAAAACTGTTTTTT.

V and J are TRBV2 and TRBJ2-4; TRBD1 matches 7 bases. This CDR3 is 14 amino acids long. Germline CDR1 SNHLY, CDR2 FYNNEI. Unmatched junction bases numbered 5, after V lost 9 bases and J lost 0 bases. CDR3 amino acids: CASTGDLAKNIQYF. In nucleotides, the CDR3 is TGTGCCAGTACAGGGGACCTAGCCAAAAACATTCAGTACTTC.

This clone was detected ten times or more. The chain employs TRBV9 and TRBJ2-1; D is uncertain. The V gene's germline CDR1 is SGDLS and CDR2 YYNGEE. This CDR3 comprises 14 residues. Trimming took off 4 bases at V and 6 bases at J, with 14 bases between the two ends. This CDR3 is CASSPRLVGNEQFF. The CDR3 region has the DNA TGTGCCAGCAGCCCCCGGTTGGTAGGCAATGAGCAGTTCTTC.

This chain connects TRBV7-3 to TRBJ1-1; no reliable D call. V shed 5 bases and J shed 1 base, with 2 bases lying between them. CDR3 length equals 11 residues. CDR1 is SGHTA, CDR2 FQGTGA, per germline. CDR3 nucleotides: TGTGCCAGCAGCCAGAACACTGAAGCTTTCTTT. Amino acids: CASSQNTEAFF.

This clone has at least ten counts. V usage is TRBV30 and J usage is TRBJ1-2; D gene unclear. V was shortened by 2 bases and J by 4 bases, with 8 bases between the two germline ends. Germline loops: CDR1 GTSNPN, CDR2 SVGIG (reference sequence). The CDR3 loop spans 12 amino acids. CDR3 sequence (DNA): TGTGCCTGGAGTACGGGAGCCTATGGCTACACCTTC. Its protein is CAWSTGAYGYTF.

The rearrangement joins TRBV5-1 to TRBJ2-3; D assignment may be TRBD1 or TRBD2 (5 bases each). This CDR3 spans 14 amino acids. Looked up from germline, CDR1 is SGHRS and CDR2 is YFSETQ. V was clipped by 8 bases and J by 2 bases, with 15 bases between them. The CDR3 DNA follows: TGCGCCAGTACTAAGCCGGGGCCCACAGATACGCAGTATTTT. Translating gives CASTKPGPTDTQYF.

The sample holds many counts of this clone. CDR3 region: CASSIDVNYGYTF. For the CDR3, the DNA is TGTGCCAGTAGTATAGACGTGAACTATGGCTACACCTTC. This chain joins TRBV19 and TRBJ1-2; D gene ambiguous. The CDR3 length is 13 residues. V was shortened by 0 bases and J by 2 bases, with 4 bases between the two germline ends. Germline loops: CDR1 LNHDA, CDR2 SQIVND (reference sequence).

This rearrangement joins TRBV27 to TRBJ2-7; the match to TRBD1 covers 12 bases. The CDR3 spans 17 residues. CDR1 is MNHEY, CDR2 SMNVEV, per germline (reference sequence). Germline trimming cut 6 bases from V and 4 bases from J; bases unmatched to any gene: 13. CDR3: CASSRDRGLKLGYEQYF. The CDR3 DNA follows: TGTGCCAGCAGCCGGGACAGGGGGCTCAAACTCGGGTACGAGCAGTACTTC.

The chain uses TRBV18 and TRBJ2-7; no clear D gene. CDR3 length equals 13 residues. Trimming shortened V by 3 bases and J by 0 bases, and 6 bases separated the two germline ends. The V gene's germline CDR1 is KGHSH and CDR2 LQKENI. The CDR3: CASSPSASYEQYF. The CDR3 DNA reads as TGTGCCAGCTCACCTTCAGCCTCCTACGAGCAGTACTTC.

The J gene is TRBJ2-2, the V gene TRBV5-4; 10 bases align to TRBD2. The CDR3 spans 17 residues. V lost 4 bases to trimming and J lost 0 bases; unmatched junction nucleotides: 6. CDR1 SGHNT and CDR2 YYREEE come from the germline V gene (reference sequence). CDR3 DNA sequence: TGTGCCAGCAGCCGGGGGACTAGCGTTGCGAACACCGGGGAGCTGTTTTTT. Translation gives CASSRGTSVANTGELFF.

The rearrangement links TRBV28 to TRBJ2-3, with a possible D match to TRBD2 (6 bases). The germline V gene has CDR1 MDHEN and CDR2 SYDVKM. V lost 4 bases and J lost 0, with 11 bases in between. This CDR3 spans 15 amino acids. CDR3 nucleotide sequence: TGTGCCAGCAGTTCGGGCGGGACCAGCACAGATACGCAGTATTTT. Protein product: CASSSGGTSTDTQYF.

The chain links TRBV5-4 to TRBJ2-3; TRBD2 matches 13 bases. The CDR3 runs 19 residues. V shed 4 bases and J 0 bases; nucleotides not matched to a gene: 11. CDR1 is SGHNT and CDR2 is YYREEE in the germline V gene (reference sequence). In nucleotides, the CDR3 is TGTGCCAGCAGCGTCGGACTAGCGGGAGTAGGACGAAGCACAGATACGCAGTATTTT. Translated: CASSVGLAGVGRSTDTQYF.

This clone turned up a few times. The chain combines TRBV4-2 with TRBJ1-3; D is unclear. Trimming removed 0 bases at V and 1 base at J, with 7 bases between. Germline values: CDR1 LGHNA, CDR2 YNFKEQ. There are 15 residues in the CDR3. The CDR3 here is CASSQDGQSGNTIYF. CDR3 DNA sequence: TGTGCCAGCAGCCAAGATGGGCAGTCTGGAAACACCATATATTTT.